The 16 T cell receptor beta chains reported below all come from one sample, sequenced in a study of regulatory T cells in long-lasting Graves disease (dated by TCRdb to the early 2020s). The library came from multiplex PCR. Instrument on record: Illumina HiSeq 4000. TCR beta libraries were built with iRepertoire HTBI primers and Arm-PCR amplification of CDR3 regions. The public reads were run again by TCRdb, first through fastp at Q25 and then through MiXCR, and only productive beta chains were kept. Entries are consolidated by CDR3 protein sequence, retaining the most common genes and DNA. This sample comprises some 250,000 distinct CDR3 sequences, roughly 18% of them detected only once. Jointly, the top ten make up 14% of the sample. The time point label, as the study defines it: newly diagnosed GD, antithyroid drugs for less than 3 months. RNA was extracted from PBMCs in TRIzol for both TCR sequencing and RNA sequencing.

This same sample was also part of a study on T cells in Graves' hyperthyroidism and ophthalmopathy.

The sequences come from peripheral blood mononuclear cells (PBMCs), collected at new diagnosis, from a patient treated with antithyroid drugs. The receptors shown here come from a woman in her 30s with Graves disease. Donor details come from another sample of the same person, matched by shared clones.

This clonotype has at least ten counts. The chain carries TRBV18 and TRBJ1-1; possible D gene TRBD1, 5 bases. Germline-derived CDR1 and CDR2 are KGHSH and LQKENI. There are 15 residues in the CDR3. V dropped 4 bases and J dropped 3 bases, with 15 bases sitting between them. The DNA of the CDR3 is TGTGCCAGCTCACTTTCACCGGGGGGAGACACTGAAGCTTTCTTT. Residues: CASSLSPGGDTEAFF.

This clonotype has ten or more counts. The rearrangement uses TRBV2 and TRBJ2-3; D gene ambiguous. CDR3 size: 14 residues. Trimming shortened V by 4 bases and J by 3 bases, and 11 bases separated the two germline ends. Looked up from germline, CDR1 is SNHLY and CDR2 is FYNNEI. CDR3 DNA sequence: TGTGCCAGCAGTGCCCTTGTGCGGACAGATACGCAGTATTTT. Amino acid sequence: CASSALVRTDTQYF.

Notes on this clonotype: A much more abundant neighbour one base away suggests this may be a read error. Lacking the conserved final phenylalanine or tryptophan, this CDR3 likely reflects a read error. V usage is TRBV29-1 and J usage is TRBJ1-1; D is perhaps TRBD1 (6 bases). The V gene's germline CDR1 is SQVTM and CDR2 ANQGSEA. V lost 7 bases and J 5 bases, leaving 17 bases between the germline ends. The CDR3 sequence is 13 residues long. CDR3 nucleotides: TGCAGCGGGGACAAGGAGGGGCGGACTGAAGCTTTCTCT. This sequence encodes CSGDKEGRTEAFS.

The table lists this clonotype with many counts. The chain recombines TRBV6-1 with TRBJ1-1, with a weak D call TRBD1 (5 bases). CDR1 and CDR2 from the germline V gene are MNHNS and SASEGT. Trimming stripped 6 bases from V and 4 bases from J, with 24 bases between. There are 17 residues in the CDR3. CDR3 sequence: CASSPPLATDGGTEAFF. CDR3 DNA: TGTGCCAGCAGCCCTCCCCTGGCGACAGACGGGGGCACTGAAGCTTTCTTT.

This clonotype was counted at least ten times. One end of the junction does not line up with germline, which may come from a read error. Here the CDR3 DNA reads TGTGCCAGCAGCTTGGATAGATCCTACGAGCAGTACTTC. Protein sequence: CASSLDRSYEQYF. The chain carries TRBV5-1 and TRBJ2-7, with unresolved D. CDR1 SGHRS and CDR2 YFSETQ come from the germline V gene. There are 13 residues in the CDR3.

Ten or more counts support this clonotype. The chain is built from TRBV7-2 and TRBJ2-6; D uncertain. Trimming took off 1 base at V and 0 bases at J, with 10 bases between the two ends. The length of the CDR3 is 17 residues. In germline, CDR1 is SGHTA, CDR2 FQGNSA. In DNA, the CDR3 is TGTGCCAGCAGCTTAGTTCGGGTCCTCTCTGGGGCCAACGTCCTGACTTTC. Its protein is CASSLVRVLSGANVLTF.

Only a few counts were recorded for this clonotype. A much larger clone is a single base away; this may be a read error. The conserved final phenylalanine or tryptophan is absent from the CDR3, which likely points to a read error. This chain joins TRBV6-1 and TRBJ2-7; TRBD1 matches 9 bases. Germline lookup yields CDR1 MNHNS and CDR2 SASEGT. The CDR3 is 14 residues long. With V trimmed by 6 bases and J by 4 bases, 7 bases remained unmatched. In DNA, the CDR3 is TGTGCCAGCAGCAAACAGGGGGCCGGATACGAGCAGTACCTC. Its protein product is CASSKQGAGYEQYL.

This clonotype was observed at least ten times. This chain uses TRBV12-3 or TRBV12-4 with TRBJ1-1; 9 bases map to TRBD1. V trimming: 7 bases; J trimming: 4 bases; junction bases outside the gene matches: 7. The length of the CDR3 is 14 residues. The CDR3, as DNA: TGTGCCAGCACTGGGGGACAGGGATTCACTGAAGCTTTCTTT. Amino acids: CASTGGQGFTEAFF.

This clonotype was seen a few times. The chain employs TRBV27 and TRBJ2-3; 10 bases are shared with TRBD2. This CDR3 comprises 18 residues. The germline V gene encodes CDR1 MNHEY and CDR2 SMNVEV (reference sequence). With 2 bases clipped from V and 4 bases from J, the junction kept 12 bases outside the gene matches. The DNA of the CDR3 is TGTGCCAGCAGTTTAGGGGCGTCAGCGGGGGGGGCGGCAGATACGCAGTATTTT. This encodes CASSLGASAGGAADTQYF.

This clonotype was picked up a small number of times. Possible read error: a much larger clone is one base away. The chain carries TRBV5-1 and TRBJ2-1, with 15 bases identical to TRBD2. The CDR3 runs 18 residues. Germline CDR1 and CDR2: SGHRS and YFSETQ. The ends lost 7 bases at V and 2 bases at J; junction bases unmatched: 10. The CDR3 DNA is TGCGCCAGCCACTTCCCCGGACTAGCGGGGGGGCCCTACAATGAGCAGTTCTTC. Translating gives CASHFPGLAGGPYNEQFF.

This clonotype was counted at least ten times. The genes are TRBV6-5 and TRBJ2-1, with a tentative D call TRBD2 (6 bases). The germline V gene has CDR1 MNHEY and CDR2 SVGAGI. The CDR3 totals 13 residues. The V end was cut by 2 bases, the J end by 8 bases, with 10 bases between. The CDR3 DNA reads TGTGCCAGCAGTTACCGGCCGGGGGATGAGCAGTTCTTC. Amino acid sequence: CASSYRPGDEQFF.

At least ten counts were recorded for this clonotype. J is TRBJ1-1 and V is TRBV10-3; 7 bases align to TRBD1. Germline V gene data show CDR1 as ENHRY and CDR2 as SYGVKD. V dropped 2 bases and J dropped 4; count of bases not matched to a gene: 10. CDR3 length: 16 amino acids. The CDR3 loop is CAISETGARVTTEAFF. The CDR3 DNA is TGTGCCATCAGTGAGACAGGGGCGAGAGTTACCACTGAAGCTTTCTTT.

The rearrangement joins TRBV12-3 or TRBV12-4 to TRBJ1-1; D not certain. This CDR3 contains 12 residues. V was cut by 4 bases and J by 6 bases, with 9 bases left in between. The DNA for the CDR3 is TGTGCCAGCAGTTCCCCGGGCCCTGAAGCTTTCTTT. Protein product: CASSSPGPEAFF.

This clonotype was observed a few times. V gene TRBV7-2 combines with J gene TRBJ2-1; maybe TRBD2 (6 bases). This CDR3 comprises 14 residues. Germline V CDR1 and CDR2: SGHTA, FQGNSA. The germline V and J ends were trimmed by 5 bases and 8 bases, with 16 bases remaining between them. The CDR3 nucleotides are TGTGCCAGCAGCCGCCCGACTAGAGCGGATGAGCAGTTCTTC. It translates to CASSRPTRADEQFF.

Many counts were recorded for this clonotype. The V call is TRBV2, the J call TRBJ1-1; D might be TRBD1 (5 bases). CDR3 length: 13 residues. V lost 7 bases and J 8 bases, leaving 17 bases between the germline ends. The germline CDR1 and CDR2 sequences are SNHLY and FYNNEI. CDR3 amino acids: CASIRRDGLEAFF. DNA of the CDR3: TGTGCCAGCATTCGCCGGGACGGCTTAGAAGCTTTCTTT.

This clonotype was seen at least ten times. The CDR3 DNA follows: TGCAGTGCTAGGGACCCTTGGACAGATAGGTCCTACGAGCAGTACTTC. Its protein is CSARDPWTDRSYEQYF. The chain uses TRBV20-1 and TRBJ2-7; TRBD1 is a possible D gene (6 bases). Germline V gene lookup returns CDR1 DFQATT and CDR2 SNEGSKA (reference sequence). Trimming removed 3 bases at V and 1 base at J, with 19 bases between. The CDR3 length is 16 residues.